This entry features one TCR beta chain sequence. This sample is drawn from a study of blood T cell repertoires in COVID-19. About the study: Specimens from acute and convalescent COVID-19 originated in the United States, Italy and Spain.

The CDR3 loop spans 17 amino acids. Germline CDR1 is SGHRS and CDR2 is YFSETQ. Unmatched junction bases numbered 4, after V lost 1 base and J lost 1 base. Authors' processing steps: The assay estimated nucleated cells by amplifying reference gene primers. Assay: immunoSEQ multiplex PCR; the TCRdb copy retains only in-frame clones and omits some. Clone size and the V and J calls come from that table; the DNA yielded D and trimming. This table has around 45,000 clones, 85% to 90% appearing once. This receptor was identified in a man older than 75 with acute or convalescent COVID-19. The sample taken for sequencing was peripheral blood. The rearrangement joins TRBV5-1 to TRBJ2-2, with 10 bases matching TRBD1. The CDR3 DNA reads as TGCGCCAGCAGCTTGCGGGACAGGGGAGGGAACACCGGGGAGCTGTTTTTT. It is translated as CASSLRDRGGNTGELFF.